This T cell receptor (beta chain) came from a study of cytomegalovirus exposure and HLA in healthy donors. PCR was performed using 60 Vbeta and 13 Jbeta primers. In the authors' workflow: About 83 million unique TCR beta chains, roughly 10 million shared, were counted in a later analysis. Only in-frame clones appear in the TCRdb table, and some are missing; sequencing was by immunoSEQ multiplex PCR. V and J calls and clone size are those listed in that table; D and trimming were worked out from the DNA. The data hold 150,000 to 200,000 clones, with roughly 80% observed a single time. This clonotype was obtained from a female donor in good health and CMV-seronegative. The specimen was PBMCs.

CDR3 sequence reads: CASSWDRGSQPQHF. In nucleotides, the CDR3 is TGTGCCAGCAGTTGGGACAGGGGAAGTCAGCCCCAGCATTTT. The chain has TRBV6-5 and TRBJ1-5, with 10 bases lining up with TRBD1. The V and J ends lost 4 bases and 6 bases, in that order; junction bases with no gene match: 3. From germline, CDR1 is MNHEY and CDR2 SVGAGI. CDR3 length equals 14 residues.